The next 5 T cell receptor beta chains were all read from a single sample in a study of blood T cell repertoires in COVID-19. Only in-frame clones appear in the TCRdb table, and some are missing; sequencing was by immunoSEQ multiplex PCR. The table includes more than 100,000 clones, approximately 79% detected once. Sequencing was done on a sample of PBMCs or T cells enriched from blood (not recorded which). Every receptor here comes from a man in his forties with acute COVID-19.

J is TRBJ2-1 and V is TRBV7-6; 10 bases are a match to TRBD2. The ends lost 1 base at V and 8 bases at J; junction bases unmatched: 17. The length of the CDR3 is 19 residues. The germline V gene has CDR1 SGHVS and CDR2 FNYEAQ. The CDR3 protein is CASSLVVAGGGITKDEQFF. In DNA form, the CDR3 reads TGTGCCAGCAGCTTAGTAGTAGCGGGAGGAGGTATCACAAAGGATGAGCAGTTCTTC. Looking up the rest from reference TRBV7-6 and TRBJ2-1 gives the full variable domain: GAGVSQSPRYKVTKRGQDVALRCDPISGHVSLYWYRQALGQGPEFLTYFNYEAQQDKSGLPNDRFSAERPEGSISTLTIQRTEQRDSAMYRCASSLVVAGGGITKDEQFFGPGTRLTVL.

The table lists this clone with a count of one. The chain joins TRBV27 to TRBJ1-2; possibly TRBD1 for D (6 bases). Germline V gene lookup returns CDR1 MNHEY and CDR2 SMNVEV (reference sequence). The CDR3 runs 14 residues. V gave up 6 bases and J gave up 0 bases, with 11 bases separating them. The CDR3 coding sequence is TGTGCCAGCAGGGTGGCAGGGGCTAACTATGGCTACACCTTC. This encodes CASRVAGANYGYTF.

This chain joins TRBV29-1 and TRBJ1-2, with D possibly being TRBD1 (6 bases). The CDR3 spans 13 residues. V was pared by 3 bases and J by 6 bases, with 14 bases between. Germline CDR1 and CDR2: SQVTM and ANQGSEA. This CDR3 reads CSVDLLGANGYTF. CDR3 sequence (DNA): TGCAGCGTTGACCTGCTGGGGGCAAATGGCTACACCTTC.

The chain has TRBV30 and TRBJ1-1; D possibly corresponds to TRBD1 (5 bases). Trimming cost V 4 bases and J 4 bases, with 25 bases left between them. This CDR3 is built from 17 residues. From germline, CDR1 is GTSNPN and CDR2 SVGIG (reference sequence). The CDR3 DNA follows: TGTGCCTGGACTTCCTCCCGGACAAGGGGAGGGACCACTGAAGCTTTCTTT. It encodes CAWTSSRTRGGTTEAFF.

The genes are TRBV3-1 (or the pseudogene TRBV3-2) and TRBJ2-3, with D hard to call. V lost 1 base and J lost 0, with 5 bases in between. Germline V CDR1 and CDR2: LGHDT, YNNKEL (reference sequence). The CDR3 length is 14 residues. Here the CDR3 reads CASSQGLSTDTQYF. The CDR3 bases are TGTGCCAGCAGCCAAGGGCTTAGCACAGATACGCAGTATTTT.